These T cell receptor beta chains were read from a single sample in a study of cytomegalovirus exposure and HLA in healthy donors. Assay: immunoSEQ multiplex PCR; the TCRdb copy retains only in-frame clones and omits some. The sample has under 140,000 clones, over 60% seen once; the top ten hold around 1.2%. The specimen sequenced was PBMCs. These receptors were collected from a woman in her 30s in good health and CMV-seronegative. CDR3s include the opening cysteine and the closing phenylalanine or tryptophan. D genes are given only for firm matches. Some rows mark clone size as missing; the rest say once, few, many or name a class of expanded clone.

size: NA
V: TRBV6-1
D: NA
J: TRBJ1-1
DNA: TGTGCCAGCAGTCTACTCATGAGATCTAACACTGAAGCTTTCTTT
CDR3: CASSLLMRSNTEAFF

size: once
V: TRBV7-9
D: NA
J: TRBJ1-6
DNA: TGTGCCAGCAGCTCCCCAGGCGGGACGGAGTTCCACTTT
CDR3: CASSSPGGTEFHF

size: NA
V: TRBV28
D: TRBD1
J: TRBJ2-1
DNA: TGTGCCAGCACGAAACTTACAGGGGGTGTGTACAATGAGCAGTTCTTC
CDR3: CASTKLTGGVYNEQFF

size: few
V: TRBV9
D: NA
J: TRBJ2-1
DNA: TGTGCCAGCAGCATGGGAGGAGAGACCTACAATGAGCAGTTCTTC
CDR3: CASSMGGETYNEQFF

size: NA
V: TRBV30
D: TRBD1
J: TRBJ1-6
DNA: TGTGCCTGGGACAGGGTTAATTCCCCCCTCCACTTT
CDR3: CAWDRVNSPLHF

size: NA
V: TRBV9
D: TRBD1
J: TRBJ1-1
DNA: TGTGCCAGCAGCCCCCAGACAGGGGTTGACACTGAAGCTTTCTTT
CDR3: CASSPQTGVDTEAFF

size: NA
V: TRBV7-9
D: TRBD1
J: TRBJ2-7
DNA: TGTGCCAGCAGATCCCGACAGGGTCTCGAGCAGTACTTC
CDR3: CASRSRQGLEQYF

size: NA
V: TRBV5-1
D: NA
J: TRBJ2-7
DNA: TGCGCCAGCAGCAACCTAGGCAGCCTCTACGAGCAGTACTTC
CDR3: CASSNLGSLYEQYF

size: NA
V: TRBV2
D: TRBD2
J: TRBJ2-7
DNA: TGTGCCAGCAGTAACCACCGACTAGCGGACCACTACGAGCAGTACTTC
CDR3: CASSNHRLADHYEQYF

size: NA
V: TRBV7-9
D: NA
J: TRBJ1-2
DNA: TGTGCCAGCAGCTTAGACCTGGACTTACATGGCTACACCTTC
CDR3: CASSLDLDLHGYTF

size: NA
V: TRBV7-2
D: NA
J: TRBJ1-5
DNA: TGTGCCAGCAGCCGACAGGTCAATCAGCCCCAGCATTTT
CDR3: CASSRQVNQPQHF

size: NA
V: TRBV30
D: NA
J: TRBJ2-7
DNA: TGTGCCTGGAGTGTCTTGACAGCCGACGAGCAGTACTTC
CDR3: CAWSVLTADEQYF

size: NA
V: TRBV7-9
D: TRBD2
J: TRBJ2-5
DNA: TGTGCCGGCAGCCCCCCTAGCGGACCCGGGAAAGAGACCCAGTACTTC
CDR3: CAGSPPSGPGKETQYF

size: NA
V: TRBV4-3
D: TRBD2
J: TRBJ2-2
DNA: TGCGCCAGCAGCCAAGCCTCCCCGCGGGAGTTGGGCACCGGGGAGCTGTTTTTT
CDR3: CASSQASPRELGTGELFF

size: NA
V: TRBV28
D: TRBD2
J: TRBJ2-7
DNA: TGTGCCAGCAGTTTCGGACTAGCGGGAATCTACGAGCAGTACTTC
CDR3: CASSFGLAGIYEQYF

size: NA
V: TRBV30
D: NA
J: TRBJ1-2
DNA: TGTGCCTGGAGTTCCCCGGACAGAGGGTACTATGGCTACACCTTC
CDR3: CAWSSPDRGYYGYTF

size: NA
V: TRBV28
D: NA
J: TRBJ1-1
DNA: TGTGCCAGCAGTTTTGCGGGGCGGGCCACTGAAGCTTTCTTT
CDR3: CASSFAGRATEAFF

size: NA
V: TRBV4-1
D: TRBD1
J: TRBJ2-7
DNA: TGCGCCAGCAGCCATCTTCGACAGGGACCCTACGAGCAGTACTTC
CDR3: CASSHLRQGPYEQYF

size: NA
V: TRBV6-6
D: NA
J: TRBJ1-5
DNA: TGTGCCAGCAGTAGCCCGGGTGGGACACCGAATCAGCCCCAGCATTTT
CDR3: CASSSPGGTPNQPQHF

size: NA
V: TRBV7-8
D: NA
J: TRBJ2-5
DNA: TGTGCCAGCAGCTCGACGAGTAGGAGCCAAGAGACCCAGTACTTC
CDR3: CASSSTSRSQETQYF

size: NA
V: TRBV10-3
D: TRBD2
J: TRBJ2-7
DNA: TGTGCCATCAGCGGTAGCGGGAGAAACTACGAGCAGTACTTC
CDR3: CAISGSGRNYEQYF

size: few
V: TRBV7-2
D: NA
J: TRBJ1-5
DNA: TGTGCCAGCAGCTTAGGTCTCAATCAGCCCCAGCATTTT
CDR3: CASSLGLNQPQHF

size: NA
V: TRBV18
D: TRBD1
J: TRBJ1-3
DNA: TGTGCCAGCTCACTGGACAGGGCCGGAAACACCATATATTTT
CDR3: CASSLDRAGNTIYF

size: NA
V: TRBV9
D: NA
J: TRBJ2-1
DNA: TGTGCCAGCAGCGTAGCTAGAAAGCAGGGCTACAATGAGCAGTTCTTC
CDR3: CASSVARKQGYNEQFF

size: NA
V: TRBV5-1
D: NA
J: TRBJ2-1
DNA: TGCGCCAGCAGCTACGGACAGCTCAATGAGCAGTTCTTC
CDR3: CASSYGQLNEQFF

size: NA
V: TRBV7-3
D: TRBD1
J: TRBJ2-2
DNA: TGTGCCAGCAGCTGGACAGGGGGATACACCGGGGAGCTGTTTTTT
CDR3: CASSWTGGYTGELFF

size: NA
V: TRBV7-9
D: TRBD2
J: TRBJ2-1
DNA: TGTGCCAGCAGCTTAGCGGGACTACTCTACAATGAGCAGTTCTTC
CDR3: CASSLAGLLYNEQFF

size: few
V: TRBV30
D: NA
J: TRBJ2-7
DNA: TGTGCCTGGAGTCCCCAGGTCCGCTCCTACGAGCAGTACTTC
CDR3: CAWSPQVRSYEQYF

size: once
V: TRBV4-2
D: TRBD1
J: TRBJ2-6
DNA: TGTGCCAGCAGACCCCAACTCTCGGGACAGGGGGTCTCTGGGGCCAACGTCCTGACTTTC
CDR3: CASRPQLSGQGVSGANVLTF

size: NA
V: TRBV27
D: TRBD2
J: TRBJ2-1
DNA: TGTGCCAGCAGTCCTCCTTTTGCTAGCGGGCCCAGCTACAATGAGCAGTTCTTC
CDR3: CASSPPFASGPSYNEQFF

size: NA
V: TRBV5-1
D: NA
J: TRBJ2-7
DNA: TGCGCCAGCAGCTGGGCCGGGACACGGGACTCCTACGAGCAGTACTTC
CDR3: CASSWAGTRDSYEQYF

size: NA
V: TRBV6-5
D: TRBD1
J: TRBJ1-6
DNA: TGTGCCAGCAGACAGACAGGGGAAATTTCACCCCTCCACTTT
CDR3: CASRQTGEISPLHF

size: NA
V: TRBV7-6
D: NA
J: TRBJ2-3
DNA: TGTGCCAGCAGCTTATCAAGCGCCGGGGGAGTGGCAGATACGCAGTATTTT
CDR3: CASSLSSAGGVADTQYF

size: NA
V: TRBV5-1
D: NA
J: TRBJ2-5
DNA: TGCGCCAGCAGCGGACACCACCAAGAGACCCAGTACTTC
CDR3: CASSGHHQETQYF

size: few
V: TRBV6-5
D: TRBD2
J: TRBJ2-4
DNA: TGTGCCAGCAGTTGGGACTATAAAGCCAAAAACATTCAGTACTTC
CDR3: CASSWDYKAKNIQYF

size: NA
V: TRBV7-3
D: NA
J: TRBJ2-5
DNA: TGTGCCAGCAGCCCCACCCTAGGCGAGACCCAGTACTTC
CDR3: CASSPTLGETQYF

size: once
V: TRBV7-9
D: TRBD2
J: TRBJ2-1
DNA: TGTGCCAGCAGTCGTACCGGGACTACCTTTTACAATGAGCAGTTCTTC
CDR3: CASSRTGTTFYNEQFF

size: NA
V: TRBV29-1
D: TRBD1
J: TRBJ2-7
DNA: TGCAGCGTTGATGGGGGACAGGGAGGGATCCAGTACTTC
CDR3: CSVDGGQGGIQYF

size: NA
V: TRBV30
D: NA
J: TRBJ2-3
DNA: TGTGCCTGGACTTCCGTGCGGGCCGTCACAGATACGCAGTATTTT
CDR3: CAWTSVRAVTDTQYF

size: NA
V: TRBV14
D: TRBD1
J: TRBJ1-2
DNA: TGTGCCAGCAGCGAAGGGGGCAACCCCACCTATGGCTACACCTTC
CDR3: CASSEGGNPTYGYTF

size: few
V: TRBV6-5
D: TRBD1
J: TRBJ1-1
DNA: TGTGCCAGCAGTTACTCGCCAGGGGGCTTCGACACTGAAGCTTTCTTT
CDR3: CASSYSPGGFDTEAFF

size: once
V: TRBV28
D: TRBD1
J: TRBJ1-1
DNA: TGTGCCAGCAGTTTATCGACCGGGACAGGGGCCACTGAAGCTTTCTTT
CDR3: CASSLSTGTGATEAFF

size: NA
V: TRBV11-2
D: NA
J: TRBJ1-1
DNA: TGTGCCAGCAGCCCGTGGTCACAGAACACTGAAGCTTTCTTT
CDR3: CASSPWSQNTEAFF

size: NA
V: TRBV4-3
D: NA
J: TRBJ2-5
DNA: TGCGCCAGCAGCCAAGAAAGGAGTCCGGGAGAGACCCAGTACTTC
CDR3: CASSQERSPGETQYF

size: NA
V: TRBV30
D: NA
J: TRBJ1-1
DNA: TGTGCCTGGAGGGTACAGGTGAACACTGAAGCTTTCTTT
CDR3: CAWRVQVNTEAFF

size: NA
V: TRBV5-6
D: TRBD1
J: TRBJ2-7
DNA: TGTGCCAGCAGCTTTTACCAGGGGGCCAACTACGAGCAGTACTTC
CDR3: CASSFYQGANYEQYF

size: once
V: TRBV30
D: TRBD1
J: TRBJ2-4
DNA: TGTGCCTGGGACAGGGGGCTGACCAAAAACATTCAGTACTTC
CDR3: CAWDRGLTKNIQYF

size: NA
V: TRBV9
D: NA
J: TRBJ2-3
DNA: TGTGCCAGCAGCGAGGAGGGGGCTCGCACAGATACGCAGTATTTT
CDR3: CASSEEGARTDTQYF

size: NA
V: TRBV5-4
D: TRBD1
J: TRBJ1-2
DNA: TGTGCCAGCAGCTTGGAGACAGGGTATGGCTACACCTTC
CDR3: CASSLETGYGYTF

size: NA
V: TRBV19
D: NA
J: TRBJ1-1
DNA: TGTGCCAGTAGCAGACAGGACACTGAAGCTTTCTTT
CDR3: CASSRQDTEAFF

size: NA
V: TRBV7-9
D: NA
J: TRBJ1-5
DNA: TGTGCCAGCAGCTTAGGGCAGGGGCTTAGCAATCAGCCCCAGCATTTT
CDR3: CASSLGQGLSNQPQHF